What follows describes a single TCR beta chain. The antigen remains undetermined. Blood libraries mostly used around 510 ng genomic DNA, six replicates each. The data were produced by immunoSEQ multiplex PCR, yet TCRdb's version contains in-frame clones alone and is incomplete. The sample lists nearly 8,000 clones, 60% to 75% occurring once. This CDR3 contains 17 residues. V gave up 5 bases and J gave up 1 base; unmatched junction bases: 13. The germline V gene has CDR1 SEHNR and CDR2 FQNEAQ (reference sequence). Indicated time point: after neoadjuvant nivolumab, at surgical resection. This specimen comes from a study of neoadjuvant anti-PD-1 for oral cavity cancer. Study-wide background: Nivolumab at 3 mg/kg was mostly given biweekly, three to four doses, pre-surgery.

Study findings and constraints: Treg/Th17 ratio rose with pretreatment blood and fell with post-treatment tumor TCRbeta clonality.

The chain employs TRBV7-9 and TRBJ1-2, with TRBD1 matching over 7 bases. Sequenced here: PBMCs, sampled after nivolumab (anti-PD-1) treatment. The receptor comes from a person aged 35 to 85 with oral cavity squamous cell carcinoma. The CDR3 region is CASSHSTGALINYGYTF. CDR3 DNA: TGTGCCAGCAGCCACAGCACAGGGGCGCTGATTAACTATGGCTACACCTTC. Full variable domain (missing parts from reference TRBV7-9 and TRBJ1-2): DTGVSQNPRHKITKRGQNVTFRCDPISEHNRLYWYRQTLGQGPEFLTYFQNEAQLEKSRLLSDRFSAERPKGSFSTLEIQRTEQGDSAMYLCASSHSTGALINYGYTFGSGTRLTVV.